This T cell receptor (beta chain) was recovered during a study of T cells in Graves' hyperthyroidism and ophthalmopathy. Whole-study results and caveats: Ophthalmopathy was distinguished from stable hyperthyroidism by 13 V-J signatures. The model identified upcoming ophthalmopathy a median 6.5 months ahead of onset.

The study defined stable Graves' hyperthyroidism as no ophthalmopathy progression within 18 months. Concerning this clonotype itself: Its antigen remains unidentified.

The V gene's germline CDR1 is MGHDK and CDR2 SYGVNS. The CDR3 is 12 amino acids. Trimming shortened V by 9 bases and J by 4 bases, and 13 bases separated the two germline ends. RNA transcripts were the template for amplifying TCR beta CDR3 regions. RT-PCR in the first round (using the HTBI primer set) targeted the TCR CDR3. In TCRdb, the multiplex PCR reads were re-called with MiXCR into one record per CDR3 protein. The sample contains roughly 580,000 distinct CDR3 sequences, about half of which appear only once. The chain combines TRBV25-1 with TRBJ2-7, with no clear D. Sequencing input: peripheral blood or thyroid tissue (not recorded which). The sequence derives from a woman in her late teens or twenties with Graves' hyperthyroidism. CDR3 in DNA: TGTGCCAGTGGAAGGGTCTCATACGAGCAGTACTTC. It translates to CASGRVSYEQYF.